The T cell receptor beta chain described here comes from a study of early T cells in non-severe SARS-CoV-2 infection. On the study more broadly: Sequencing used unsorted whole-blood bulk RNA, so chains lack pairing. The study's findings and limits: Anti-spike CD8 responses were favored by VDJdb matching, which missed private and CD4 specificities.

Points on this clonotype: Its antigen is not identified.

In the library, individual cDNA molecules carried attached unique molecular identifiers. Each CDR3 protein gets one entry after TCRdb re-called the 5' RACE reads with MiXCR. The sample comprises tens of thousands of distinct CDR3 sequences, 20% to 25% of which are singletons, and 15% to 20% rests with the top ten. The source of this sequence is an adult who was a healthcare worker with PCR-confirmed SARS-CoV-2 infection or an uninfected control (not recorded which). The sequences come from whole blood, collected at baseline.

CDR3 coding DNA: TGTGCCAGCAGACGGGACGCCTCTAGCACAGATACGCAGTATTTT. It encodes CASRRDASSTDTQYF. This chain links TRBV4-2 with TRBJ2-3; perhaps D is TRBD1 or TRBD2 (5 bases each). CDR1 and CDR2 (germline): LGHNA, YNFKEQ. Trimming took 6 bases from V and 0 from J, leaving 13 bases between them. The CDR3 totals 15 residues.